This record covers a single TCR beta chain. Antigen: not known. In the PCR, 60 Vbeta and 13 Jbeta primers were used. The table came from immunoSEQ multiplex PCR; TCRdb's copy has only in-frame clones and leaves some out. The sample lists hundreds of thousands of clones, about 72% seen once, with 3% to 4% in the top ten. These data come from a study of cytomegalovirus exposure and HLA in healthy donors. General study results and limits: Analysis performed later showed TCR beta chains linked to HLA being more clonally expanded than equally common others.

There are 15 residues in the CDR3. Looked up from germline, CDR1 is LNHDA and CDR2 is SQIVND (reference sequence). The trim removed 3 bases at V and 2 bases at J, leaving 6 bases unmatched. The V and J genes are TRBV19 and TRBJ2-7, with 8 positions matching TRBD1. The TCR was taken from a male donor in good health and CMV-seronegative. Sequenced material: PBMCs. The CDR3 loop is CASSIGTGGPYEQYF. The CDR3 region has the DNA TGTGCCAGTAGTATCGGGACAGGAGGCCCCTACGAGCAGTACTTC.